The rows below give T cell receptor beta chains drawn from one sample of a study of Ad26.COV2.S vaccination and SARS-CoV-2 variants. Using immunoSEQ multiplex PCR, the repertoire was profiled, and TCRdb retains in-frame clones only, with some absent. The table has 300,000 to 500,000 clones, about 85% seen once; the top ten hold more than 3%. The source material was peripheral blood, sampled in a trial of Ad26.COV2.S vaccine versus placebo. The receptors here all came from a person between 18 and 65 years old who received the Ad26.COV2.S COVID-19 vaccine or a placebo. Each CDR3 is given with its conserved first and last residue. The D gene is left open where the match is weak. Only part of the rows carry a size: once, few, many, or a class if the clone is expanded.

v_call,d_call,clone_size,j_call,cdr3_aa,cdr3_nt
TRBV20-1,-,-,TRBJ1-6,CSAGVVLDSPLHF,TGCAGTGCTGGTGTGGTTTTGGATTCACCCCTCCACTTT
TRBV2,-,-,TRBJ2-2,CASKSLTFTGELFF,TGTGCCAGCAAATCCCTGACATTCACCGGGGAGCTGTTTTTT
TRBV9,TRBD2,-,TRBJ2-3,CASSPRLAGGSTDTQYF,TGTGCCAGCAGCCCGAGACTAGCGGGGGGATCCACAGATACGCAGTATTTT
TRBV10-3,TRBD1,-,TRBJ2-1,CAITGTGYNEQFF,TGTGCCATCACAGGGACAGGATACAATGAGCAGTTCTTC
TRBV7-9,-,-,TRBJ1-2,CASSLNAGANYGYTF,TGTGCCAGCAGCTTAAACGCGGGGGCGAACTATGGCTACACCTTC
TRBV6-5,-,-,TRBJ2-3,CASRSDSGTDTQYF,TGTGCCAGCAGATCCGACAGCGGCACAGATACGCAGTATTTT
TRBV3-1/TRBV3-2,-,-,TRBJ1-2,CASSSTQTFYGYTF,TGTGCCAGCAGCTCCACGCAGACCTTCTATGGCTACACCTTC
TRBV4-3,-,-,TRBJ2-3,CASSQDLSDSTDTQYF,TGCGCCAGCAGCCAAGATTTAAGCGATAGCACAGATACGCAGTATTTT
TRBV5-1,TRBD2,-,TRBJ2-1,CASRGTSLYEQFF,TGCGCCAGCAGGGGGACTAGCCTCTATGAGCAGTTCTTC
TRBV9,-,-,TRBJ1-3,CASSPTGTETGNTIYF,TGTGCCAGCAGCCCTACCGGGACCGAGACTGGAAACACCATATATTTT
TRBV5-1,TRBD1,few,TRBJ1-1,CASSWGQAMNTEAFF,TGCGCCAGCAGCTGGGGACAGGCAATGAACACTGAAGCTTTCTTT